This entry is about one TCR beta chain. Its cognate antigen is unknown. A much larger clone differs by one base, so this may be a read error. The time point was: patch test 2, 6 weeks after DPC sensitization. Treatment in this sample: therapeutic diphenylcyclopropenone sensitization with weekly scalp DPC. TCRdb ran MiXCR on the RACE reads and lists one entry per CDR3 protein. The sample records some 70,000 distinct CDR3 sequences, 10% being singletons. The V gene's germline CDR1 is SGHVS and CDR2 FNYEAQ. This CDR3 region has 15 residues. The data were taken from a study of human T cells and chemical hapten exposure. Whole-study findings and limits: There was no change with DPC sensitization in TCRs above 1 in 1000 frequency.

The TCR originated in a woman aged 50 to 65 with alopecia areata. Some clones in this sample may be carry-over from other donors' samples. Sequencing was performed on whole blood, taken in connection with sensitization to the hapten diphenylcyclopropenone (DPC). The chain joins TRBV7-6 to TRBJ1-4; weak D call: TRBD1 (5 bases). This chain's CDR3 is CVSSLGGTDYEKLFF. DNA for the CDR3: TGTGTCAGCAGCTTAGGAGGGACTGATTATGAAAAACTGTTTTTT.